This TCR beta chain was found in a study of T cell responses to AZD1222 COVID-19 vaccine. Study findings and constraints: The study sampled repertoires only after the peak T cell response.

Libraries were prepared by immunoSEQ multiplex PCR; TCRdb keeps only in-frame clonotypes and omits some of them. The table lists about 110,000 clones, around 90% of them singletons. CDR1 and CDR2 (germline): SGHVS, FQNEAQ. The V and J ends lost 3 bases and 3 bases respectively, with 8 bases between them. This CDR3 has 13 residues. For this clone: The target antigen is unknown.

The receptor was isolated from an adult who received the AZD1222 COVID-19 vaccine. Here the sequenced sample was peripheral blood, taken 28 days after the second AZD1222 dose. The V and J genes are TRBV7-8 and TRBJ2-5; no clear D gene. CDR3 amino acids: CASSFAGEETQYF. As DNA, the CDR3 is TGTGCCAGCAGCTTTGCCGGCGAAGAGACCCAGTACTTC.